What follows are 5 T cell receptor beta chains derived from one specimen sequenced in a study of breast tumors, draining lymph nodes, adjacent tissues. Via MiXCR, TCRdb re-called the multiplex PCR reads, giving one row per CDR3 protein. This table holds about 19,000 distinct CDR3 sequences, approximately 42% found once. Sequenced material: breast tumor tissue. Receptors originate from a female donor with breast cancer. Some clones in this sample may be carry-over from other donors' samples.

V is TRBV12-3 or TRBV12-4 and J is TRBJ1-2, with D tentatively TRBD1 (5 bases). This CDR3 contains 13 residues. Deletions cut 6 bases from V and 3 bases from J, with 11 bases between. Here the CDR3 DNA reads TGTGCCAGCAGGGCTACAGGAGACTATGGCTACACCTTC. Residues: CASRATGDYGYTF.

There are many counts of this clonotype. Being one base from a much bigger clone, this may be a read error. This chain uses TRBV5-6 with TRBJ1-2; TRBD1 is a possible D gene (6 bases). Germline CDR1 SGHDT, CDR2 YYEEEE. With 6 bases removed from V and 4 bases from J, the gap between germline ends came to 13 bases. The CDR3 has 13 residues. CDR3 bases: TGTGCCAGCATCGGACAGTGGACCTATGGCTACACCTTC. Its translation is CASIGQWTYGYTF.

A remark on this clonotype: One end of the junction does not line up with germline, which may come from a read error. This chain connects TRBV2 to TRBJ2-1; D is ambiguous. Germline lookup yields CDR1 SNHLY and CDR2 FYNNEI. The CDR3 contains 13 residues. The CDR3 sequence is CASSEQCYNEHFF. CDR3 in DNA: TGTGCCAGCAGTGAACAGTGCTACAATGAGCACTTCTTC. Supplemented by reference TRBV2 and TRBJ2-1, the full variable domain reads EPEVTQTPSHQVTQMGQEVILRCVPISNHLYFYWYRQILGQKVEFLVSFYNNEISEKSEIFDDQFSVERPDGSNFTLKIRSTKLEDSAMYFCASSEQCYNEHFFGPGTRLTVL.

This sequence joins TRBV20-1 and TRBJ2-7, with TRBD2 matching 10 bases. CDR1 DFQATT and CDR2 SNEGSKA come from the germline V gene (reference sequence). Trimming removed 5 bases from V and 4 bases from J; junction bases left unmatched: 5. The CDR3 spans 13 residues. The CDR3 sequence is CSAPPSGSYEQYF. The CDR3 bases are TGCAGTGCTCCTCCTAGCGGGAGTTACGAGCAGTACTTC.

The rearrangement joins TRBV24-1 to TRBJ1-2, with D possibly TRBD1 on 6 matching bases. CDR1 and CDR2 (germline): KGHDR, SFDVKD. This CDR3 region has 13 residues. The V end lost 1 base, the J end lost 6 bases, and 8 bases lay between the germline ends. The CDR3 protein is CATSDFQGNGYTF. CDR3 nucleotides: TGTGCCACCAGTGATTTCCAGGGGAATGGCTACACCTTC.